The 8 T cell receptor beta chains reported below all come from one sample, sequenced in a study of blood T cell repertoires in COVID-19. Generated by immunoSEQ multiplex PCR, the TCRdb table keeps only in-frame clones and is missing some. The top ten hold roughly 5.8% of the sample, which has about 45,000 clones, nearly 70% seen once. The sequenced sample was peripheral blood. The receptor source for this set is a man older than 75 with acute or convalescent COVID-19.

This chain connects TRBV12-3 or TRBV12-4 to TRBJ2-1; D remains ambiguous. This CDR3 contains 12 residues. The V gene lost 7 bases and the J gene lost 6 bases, with 10 bases spanning the gap. The CDR3 protein is CASTYVSNEQFF. The CDR3 DNA is TGTGCCAGCACCTACGTGTCCAATGAGCAGTTCTTC.

The J gene is TRBJ1-2, the V gene TRBV6-5, with D uncertain. Germline V lookup: CDR1 MNHEY, CDR2 SVGAGI. V lost 6 bases and J lost 3, with 14 bases in between. This CDR3 comprises 14 residues. The CDR3 is CASREGTADYGYTF. The CDR3 DNA reads TGTGCCAGCAGAGAGGGTACCGCAGACTATGGCTACACCTTC.

The chain joins TRBV5-4 to TRBJ1-1; maybe TRBD1 (5 bases). Germline V gene sequence: CDR1 SGHNT, CDR2 YYREEE (reference sequence). The V end lost 4 bases, the J end lost 0 bases, and 25 bases lay between the germline ends. This CDR3 has 19 residues. The CDR3 DNA reads as TGTGCCAGCAGCCCGAGCCCCAGGGCAACCAAGAAAGTGAACACTGAAGCTTTCTTT. It translates to CASSPSPRATKKVNTEAFF.

This clone has just a few counts. The CDR3 DNA follows: TGCGCCAGCAGCCTCGACAGGGCCTACGAGCAGTACTTC. Its translation is CASSLDRAYEQYF. The rearrangement uses TRBV4-3 and TRBJ2-7; 7 bases map to TRBD1. Per the germline V gene, CDR1 is LGHNA and CDR2 is YSLEER. V shed 4 bases and J 2 bases; nucleotides not matched to a gene: 2. This CDR3 region has 13 residues.

The chain has TRBV19 and TRBJ1-1, with D possibly matching TRBD1 (6 bases). The germline V gene encodes CDR1 LNHDA and CDR2 SQIVND (reference sequence). The CDR3 contains 14 residues. Trimming took off 4 bases at V and 0 bases at J, with 9 bases between the two ends. The CDR3 sequence: CASSTGVMNTEAFF. In nucleotides, the CDR3 is TGTGCCAGTAGTACAGGGGTCATGAACACTGAAGCTTTCTTT.

The gene calls are TRBV30 and TRBJ1-2; TRBD1 is a possible D gene (6 bases). Trimming cost V 4 bases and J 7 bases, with 16 bases left between them. The V gene's germline CDR1 is GTSNPN and CDR2 SVGIG (reference sequence). The CDR3 has 13 amino acids. The CDR3 here is CAWTPQGSRGYTF. The CDR3 DNA sequence: TGTGCCTGGACCCCACAGGGTTCTCGTGGCTACACCTTC.

V usage is TRBV5-1 and J usage is TRBJ2-7, with D maybe TRBD2 (6 bases). Trimming cost V 5 bases and J 4 bases, with 16 bases left between them. The germline V gene has CDR1 SGHRS and CDR2 YFSETQ. The CDR3 is 14 amino acids. The CDR3 loop reads CASRREASTYEQYF. DNA for the CDR3: TGCGCCAGCAGGAGGGAGGCTAGTACTTACGAGCAGTACTTC.

The V and J genes are TRBV12-3 or TRBV12-4 and TRBJ1-5, with unresolved D. The CDR3 totals 12 residues. V was pared by 7 bases and J by 6 bases, with 10 bases between. The CDR3 bases are TGTGCCAGCACTCACGAGGGTCAGCCCCAGCATTTT. As protein: CASTHEGQPQHF.